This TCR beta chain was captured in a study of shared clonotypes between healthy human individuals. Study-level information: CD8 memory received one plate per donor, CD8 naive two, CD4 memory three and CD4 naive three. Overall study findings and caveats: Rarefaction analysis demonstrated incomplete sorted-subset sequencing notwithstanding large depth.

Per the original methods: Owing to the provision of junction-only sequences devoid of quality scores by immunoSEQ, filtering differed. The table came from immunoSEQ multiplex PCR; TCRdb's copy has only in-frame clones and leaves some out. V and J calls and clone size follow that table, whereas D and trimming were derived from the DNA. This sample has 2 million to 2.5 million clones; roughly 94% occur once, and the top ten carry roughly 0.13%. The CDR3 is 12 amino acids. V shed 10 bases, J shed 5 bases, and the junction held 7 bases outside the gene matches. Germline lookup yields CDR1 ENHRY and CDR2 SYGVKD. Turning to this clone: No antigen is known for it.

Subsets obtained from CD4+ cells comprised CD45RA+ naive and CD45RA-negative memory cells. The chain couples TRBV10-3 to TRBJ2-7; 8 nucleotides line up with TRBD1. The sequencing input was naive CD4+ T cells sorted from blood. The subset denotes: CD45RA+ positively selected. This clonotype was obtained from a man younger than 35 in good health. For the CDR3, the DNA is TGTGCCACCCGTGGACAGGGCGACGAGCAGTACTTC. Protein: CATRGQGDEQYF.